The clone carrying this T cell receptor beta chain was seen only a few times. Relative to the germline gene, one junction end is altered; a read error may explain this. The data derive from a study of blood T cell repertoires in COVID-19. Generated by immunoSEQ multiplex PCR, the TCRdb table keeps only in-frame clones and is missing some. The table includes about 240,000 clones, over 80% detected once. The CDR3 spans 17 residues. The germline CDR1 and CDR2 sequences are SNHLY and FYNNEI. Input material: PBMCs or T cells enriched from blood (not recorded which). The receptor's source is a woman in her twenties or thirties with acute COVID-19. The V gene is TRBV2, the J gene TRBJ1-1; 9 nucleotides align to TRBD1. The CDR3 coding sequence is TGTGCCAGTAGTGGACAGGGGACCGCATTGGCGAACACTGAAGCTTTCTTT. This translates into CASSGQGTALANTEAFF.